Listed below are T cell receptor beta chains from one sample, sequenced in a study of shared clonotypes between healthy human individuals. TCRdb's copy holds only in-frame clones and misses some; the assay was immunoSEQ multiplex PCR. Here the sample spans around 500,000 clones, roughly 80% being singletons. Sequenced input: PBMCs. Source of these receptors: a woman aged 35 to 49 in good health. Some clones in this sample may be carry-over from other donors' samples. The CDR3 runs from the conserved cysteine through the conserved F or W. D genes are given only for firm matches. A clone size is listed for some rows: how often the clone was seen (once, few, many), or a class if it is expanded.

>TRBJ2-1|TRBV6-6|11|NA|TRBD2
CASSSGTSPFF
TGTGCCAGCAGTTCCGGGACTAGTCCGTTCTTC
>TRBJ2-5|TRBV19|14|once|NA
CASSIGGGQETQYF
TGTGCCAGTAGTATAGGCGGAGGGCAGGAGACCCAGTACTTC
>TRBJ2-7|TRBV7-3|13|NA|NA
CASSLKAGYEQYF
TGTGCCAGCAGTCTAAAGGCGGGGTACGAGCAGTACTTC
>TRBJ2-5|TRBV30|13|NA|TRBD1
CACIGTAEETQYF
TGTGCCTGCATCGGGACAGCAGAAGAGACCCAGTACTTC
>TRBJ1-1|TRBV5-1|14|NA|NA
CASSFAGQNTEAFF
TGCGCCAGCAGCTTCGCAGGTCAGAACACTGAAGCTTTCTTT
>TRBJ2-2|TRBV5-4|14|NA|NA
CASRPDGNTGELFF
TGTGCCAGCAGACCTGACGGGAACACCGGGGAGCTGTTTTTT
>TRBJ2-7|TRBV4-1|16|NA|TRBD1
CASSREPTGWSYEQYF
TGCGCCAGCAGCCGAGAACCGACAGGGTGGTCCTACGAGCAGTACTTC
>TRBJ1-2|TRBV5-4|13|many|TRBD1
CASRDRVVHGYTF
TGTGCCAGCCGGGACAGGGTGGTGCATGGCTACACCTTC
>TRBJ2-3|TRBV29-1|10|NA|NA
CSLRTDTQYF
TGCAGCTTGAGGACAGATACGCAGTATTTT
>TRBJ2-7|TRBV30|14|NA|TRBD1
CAWSQGTDYYEQYF
TGTGCCTGGAGCCAAGGGACAGACTACTACGAGCAGTACTTC
>TRBJ2-1|TRBV25-1|11|NA|NA
CASSEGVEQFF
TGTGCCAGCAGTGAAGGGGTCGAGCAGTTCTTC
>TRBJ1-1|TRBV6-5|13|NA|NA
CASSYRLGSEAFF
TGTGCCAGCAGTTACCGCCTTGGCTCTGAAGCTTTCTTT
>TRBJ2-6|TRBV7-9|15|NA|NA
CASPLDSAGANVLTF
TGTGCCAGCCCCCTCGACAGTGCTGGGGCCAACGTCCTGACTTTC
>TRBJ1-3|TRBV5-1|13|NA|NA
CASSLARGNTIYF
TGCGCCAGCAGCTTGGCAAGGGGAAACACCATATATTTT
>TRBJ2-2|TRBV5-6|15|NA|TRBD1
CASSARTGGSGELFF
TGTGCCAGCAGCGCCAGGACAGGGGGATCCGGGGAGCTGTTTTTT
>TRBJ2-5|TRBV10-3|12|NA|NA
CAISHPRETQYF
TGTGCCATCAGCCACCCTCGAGAGACCCAGTACTTC
>TRBJ1-3|TRBV28|14|many|NA
CASSLNSPGNTIYF
TGTGCCAGCAGTTTGAACAGCCCTGGAAACACCATATATTTT
>TRBJ1-1|TRBV10-3|15|few|NA
CAISKRGGTDAEAFF
TGTGCCATCAGTAAACGGGGCGGGACCGACGCTGAAGCTTTCTTT
>TRBJ2-7|TRBV9|17|NA|TRBD2
CASSPTLGRAYSYEQYF
TGTGCCAGCAGCCCCACCTTGGGGAGGGCCTATTCCTACGAGCAGTACTTC
>TRBJ2-7|TRBV13|15|NA|TRBD1
CASSSYGTGRYEQYF
TGTGCCAGCAGCTCATACGGGACAGGGAGGTACGAGCAGTACTTC
>TRBJ2-2|TRBV28|15|NA|NA
CASSSYRAGPGELFF
TGTGCCAGCAGTTCGTACAGGGCAGGGCCCGGGGAGCTGTTTTTT
>TRBJ2-7|TRBV28|15|NA|NA
CASSWQALGTYEQYF
TGTGCCAGCAGCTGGCAGGCACTTGGGACCTACGAGCAGTACTTC
>TRBJ2-7|TRBV27|13|NA|TRBD2
CASSFREGDEQYF
TGTGCCAGCAGTTTCCGGGAGGGGGACGAGCAGTACTTC
>TRBJ2-6|TRBV18|14|NA|NA
CATRGGSGANVLTF
TGTGCCACCCGAGGGGGCTCTGGGGCCAACGTCCTGACTTTC